Listed below are T cell receptor beta chains from one sample, sequenced in a study of blood T cell repertoires in COVID-19. Sequencing used immunoSEQ multiplex PCR; TCRdb keeps in-frame clones, though not all of them. This table has about 54,000 clones, about four fifths appearing once. The sequencing sample was made of peripheral blood. These TCRs come from a woman in her sixties or seventies with acute or convalescent COVID-19. Each CDR3 is given with its conserved first and last residue. The D gene is left open where the match is weak. Clone size is given for some rows only: seen once, a few or many times, or a class if the clone is expanded.

clone_size	v_call	j_call	d_call	cdr3_nt	cdr3_aa
NA	TRBV7-2	TRBJ2-3	TRBD2	TGTGCCAGCAGCGCCCGGGGGGGGCTGGGCACAGATACGCAGTATTTT	CASSARGGLGTDTQYF
NA	TRBV11-2	TRBJ1-3	NA	TGTGCCAGCAGCTTAGCCGGGGACACCATATATTTT	CASSLAGDTIYF
NA	TRBV12-3/TRBV12-4	TRBJ1-6	NA	TGTGCCAGCAGCGTGGCCGGGGATTCACCCCTCCACTTT	CASSVAGDSPLHF
NA	TRBV24-1	TRBJ2-7	TRBD2	TGTGCCACTAGGGGGAGGGTTCGGGGTAGCGGGATCGGTCCAGCCTACGAGCAGTACTTC	CATRGRVRGSGIGPAYEQYF
once	TRBV3-1/TRBV3-2	TRBJ2-7	NA	TGTGCCAGCAGCCCCGGACTGTTTCAGTACTTC	CASSPGLFQYF
NA	TRBV28	TRBJ1-6	TRBD1	TGTGCCAGCACTCTCGCCGGTGCAGGGGGATATAATTCACCCCTCCACTTT	CASTLAGAGGYNSPLHF
once	TRBV11-3	TRBJ2-7	NA	TGTGCCAGCAGCTTAGATACCGGCGGAAACTACGAGCAGTACTTC	CASSLDTGGNYEQYF
NA	TRBV2	TRBJ2-7	NA	TGTGCCAGCAAGTTAGAGGCCAACGAGCAGTACTTC	CASKLEANEQYF
NA	TRBV28	TRBJ1-2	NA	TGTGCCAGCAACCAATCGGGGGGCAGGAACTATGGCTACACCTTC	CASNQSGGRNYGYTF
NA	TRBV23-1	TRBJ1-1	TRBD1	TGCGCCAGCAGTTCACTTGACAGGGGCGACACTGAAGCTTTCTTT	CASSSLDRGDTEAFF
NA	TRBV4-2	TRBJ2-1	NA	TGTGCCAGCAGCCAAGATATATCCAGCTCCTACAATGAGCAGTTCTTC	CASSQDISSSYNEQFF
few	TRBV7-8	TRBJ1-6	NA	TGTGCCAGCAGCTTAGGTGACTCCTACCTACCCCTCCACTTT	CASSLGDSYLPLHF
NA	TRBV5-5	TRBJ2-3	TRBD1	TGTGCCAGCAGCGGAAGACAGGGAGCCGGCACAGATACGCAGTATTTT	CASSGRQGAGTDTQYF
NA	TRBV19	TRBJ2-7	NA	TGTGCCAGTAGTATAAAAAGTAGAGGGCACGAGCAGTACTTC	CASSIKSRGHEQYF
NA	TRBV28	TRBJ1-2	NA	TGTGCCAGCAGTTTACCGAACTATGGCTACACCTTC	CASSLPNYGYTF
once	TRBV28	TRBJ1-1	TRBD1	TGTGCCAGCAGTTCTATATGGGGACAGGGGGCAACTGAAGCTTTCTTT	CASSSIWGQGATEAFF
NA	TRBV19	TRBJ2-1	TRBD1	TGTGCCAGTAGCCCCAGTACAGGACAGGGGTACAATGAGCAGTTCTTC	CASSPSTGQGYNEQFF
NA	TRBV3-1/TRBV3-2	TRBJ2-7	NA	TGTGCCAGCAGCCGCGTTGACGGGGGCTCCTACGAGCAGTACTTC	CASSRVDGGSYEQYF
NA	TRBV7-9	TRBJ1-4	TRBD1	TGTGCCAGCAGCCTTGTAGGACAGGGACTAAATGAAAAACTGTTTTTT	CASSLVGQGLNEKLFF
once	TRBV24-1	TRBJ2-1	TRBD1	TGTGCCACCAGTGACAAGGGACAGGGGCACCGGGACAATGAGCAGTTCTTC	CATSDKGQGHRDNEQFF
NA	TRBV19	TRBJ2-7	NA	TGTGCCAGTAGTATAGGCCAGGGGAGATCCTACGAGCAGTACTTC	CASSIGQGRSYEQYF
once	TRBV11-2	TRBJ2-2	TRBD1	TGTGCCAGCAGCTTCGCCTGGGGGACAGTTAACACCGGGGAGCTGTTTTTT	CASSFAWGTVNTGELFF
NA	TRBV11-3	TRBJ2-7	NA	TGTGCCAGCAGCAACGAGGGGACTGGTAGTGGCGAGCAGTACTTC	CASSNEGTGSGEQYF
NA	TRBV21-1	TRBJ2-5	NA	TGTGCCAGCAGCCCGCGAACAGGGGGTGAGACCCAGTACTTC	CASSPRTGGETQYF
NA	TRBV6-2/TRBV6-3	TRBJ1-5	TRBD1	TGTGCCAGCAGCCCTTGGACAGGGGGACAGCCCCAGCATTTT	CASSPWTGGQPQHF
NA	TRBV28	TRBJ1-1	NA	TGTGCCAGCAGTTGGGTTGGAGGGCAGAGCACTGAAGCTTTCTTT	CASSWVGGQSTEAFF
NA	TRBV5-1	TRBJ1-3	NA	TGCGCCAGCAGCTTGGGGCAGGGAGGCGCTGGAAACACCATATATTTT	CASSLGQGGAGNTIYF
NA	TRBV29-1	TRBJ1-4	NA	TGCAGCGTTGTAAGGATTAAAAGGGAGTTTCAAATCCTGTTTTTT	CSVVRIKREFQILFF
once	TRBV5-1	TRBJ1-2	NA	TGCGCCAGCAGCTTAACAGGCACTAACTATGGCTACACCTTC	CASSLTGTNYGYTF
NA	TRBV3-1/TRBV3-2	TRBJ2-7	NA	TGTGCCAGCAGCCAAGCTCCTCACGAGCAGTACTTC	CASSQAPHEQYF
NA	TRBV7-8	TRBJ2-2	TRBD1	TGTGCCAGCAGCTCGAAGACAGGGGGCTACACCGGGGAGCTGTTTTTT	CASSSKTGGYTGELFF
few	TRBV5-1	TRBJ2-7	TRBD2	TGCGCCAGCAGCGGGGGACTAGCGGAGCAGGGCGAGCAGTACTTC	CASSGGLAEQGEQYF
NA	TRBV4-1	TRBJ2-7	NA	TGCGCCAGCAGCCAAGTTCTAAGGGGCTACGAGCAGTACTTC	CASSQVLRGYEQYF
NA	TRBV6-6	TRBJ2-2	NA	TGTGCCAGCAGTTACGTTGGACTAACCACCGGGGAGCTGTTTTTT	CASSYVGLTTGELFF
NA	TRBV10-3	TRBJ1-1	NA	TGTGCCATCAGTGAGCGCGGGAACACTGAAGCTTTCTTT	CAISERGNTEAFF
few	TRBV15	TRBJ2-5	TRBD2	TGTGCCACCAGCAGATCACTTGGGACTAGCGGGGGGGCCGCGGAGACCCAGTACTTC	CATSRSLGTSGGAAETQYF
NA	TRBV5-6	TRBJ2-5	TRBD2	TGTGCCAGCAGCTTTCGACTAGCGGGGGCCTTCGGGGAGACCCAGTACTTC	CASSFRLAGAFGETQYF
NA	TRBV10-1	TRBJ2-7	NA	TGCGCCAGCAGTGACCCAGCGAGACAGGACTCCTACGAGCAGTACTTC	CASSDPARQDSYEQYF
NA	TRBV30	TRBJ1-2	TRBD1	TGTGCCTGGAGTATCAGCCATAACAGGGGGCCGGATTATGGCTACACCTTC	CAWSISHNRGPDYGYTF
NA	TRBV6-6	TRBJ2-3	NA	TGTGCCAGCAGTTACTCGTCCCTCCCCACAGATACGCAGTATTTT	CASSYSSLPTDTQYF
NA	TRBV3-1/TRBV3-2	TRBJ1-3	NA	TGTGCCAGCAGAGCAGGGGCTGGTGGAAACACCATATATTTT	CASRAGAGGNTIYF
NA	TRBV6-5	TRBJ1-2	NA	TGTGCCAGCAGTTACGATAGTGACTATGGCTACACCTTC	CASSYDSDYGYTF
NA	TRBV6-5	TRBJ1-2	TRBD1	TGTGCCAGCAGAAAAGAGGGGGCCCTCCTCTATGGCTACACCTTC	CASRKEGALLYGYTF
NA	TRBV28	TRBJ1-4	TRBD1	TGTGCCAGCACCCCGCAGGGGGCTAATATTAATGAAAAACTGTTTTTT	CASTPQGANINEKLFF
few	TRBV19	TRBJ1-5	TRBD1	TGTGCCAGTAGTATGCCCGGACAGGCGAGGGGTTATTTGGGCAATCAGCCCCAGCATTTT	CASSMPGQARGYLGNQPQHF
NA	TRBV11-2	TRBJ2-7	TRBD2	TGTGCCAGCAGCTTAGGATTGGGGGGGAACGAGCAGTACTTC	CASSLGLGGNEQYF
NA	TRBV28	TRBJ1-6	TRBD1	TGTGCCAGCAGTTTACCCCACAGGGGTTCACCCCTCCACTTT	CASSLPHRGSPLHF
NA	TRBV30	TRBJ1-2	NA	TGTGCCTGGGGGGGAGGCAGTCGGGTAAACTATGGCTACACCTTC	CAWGGGSRVNYGYTF
NA	TRBV23-1	TRBJ2-2	NA	TGCGCCAGCAGTCCACAAGGTAGGGGGAAAGACACCGGGGAGCTGTTTTTT	CASSPQGRGKDTGELFF
NA	TRBV2	TRBJ2-2	TRBD1	TGTGCCAGCAGTTCCGGACAGGGCTACACCGGGGAGCTGTTTTTT	CASSSGQGYTGELFF
NA	TRBV20-1	TRBJ1-2	NA	TGCAGTGCTAGACAGGGTGGCTACACCTTC	CSARQGGYTF
NA	TRBV11-2	TRBJ2-3	TRBD2	TGTGCCAGCAGCACTCCTAGCGGGGGGGCCGGGGGCACAGATACGCAGTATTTT	CASSTPSGGAGGTDTQYF
NA	TRBV4-1	TRBJ1-5	NA	TGCGCCAGCAGCCAGGACCCAACGAGGGGCAATCAGCCCCAGCATTTT	CASSQDPTRGNQPQHF
NA	TRBV6-5	TRBJ2-1	NA	TGTGCCAGCAGTTACTCAGGGGAATACAATGAGCAGTTCTTC	CASSYSGEYNEQFF
NA	TRBV27	TRBJ2-7	NA	TGTGCCAGCAGTACGTCCAGGGGACGGGCCTACGAGCAGTACTTC	CASSTSRGRAYEQYF
NA	TRBV5-4	TRBJ2-7	TRBD1	TGTGCCAGCAGCGCCCGGGACAGCAACTCCTACGAGCAGTACTTC	CASSARDSNSYEQYF
few	TRBV30	TRBJ1-3	TRBD1	TGTGCCTGGAGTCCCGGGACAGGGGGAAACACCATATATTTT	CAWSPGTGGNTIYF
NA	TRBV6-5	TRBJ2-7	NA	TGTGCCACCCAGACGGAGGTCCGAAACGAGCAGTACTTC	CATQTEVRNEQYF
NA	TRBV5-6	TRBJ2-7	TRBD2	TGTGCCAGCAGCTGGTGGGGGGGAAAATCCTACGAGCAGTACTTC	CASSWWGGKSYEQYF